The source of this T cell receptor beta chain is a study of control samples from healthy donors and cancer patients. This clone was detected only once. The ends lost 4 bases at V and 2 bases at J; junction bases unmatched: 5. Germline CDR1 is MNHEY and CDR2 is SVGAGI. There are 15 residues in the CDR3. Profiling relied on immunoSEQ multiplex PCR, and the TCRdb table lists in-frame clones only, not all of them. The data hold 55,000 to 85,000 clones, with about 90% observed a single time. Sequencing was performed on PBMCs. The TCR was taken from a man aged 60-69 years with lung cancer. The chain joins TRBV6-5 to TRBJ1-2, with 9 bases identical to TRBD1. The CDR3 region has the DNA TGTGCCAGCAGTTTCCTGACAGGGGGGAACTATGGCTACACCTTC. Amino acids: CASSFLTGGNYGYTF.